The clone carrying this T cell receptor (beta chain) has more than one count but fewer than ten. The ends lost 5 bases at V and 3 bases at J; junction bases unmatched: 13. This CDR3 contains 16 residues. Germline values: CDR1 DFQATT, CDR2 SNEGSKA (reference sequence). Amplified regions were TCR beta CDR3 sequences from RNA transcripts. Initially, a first-round RT-PCR of the TCR CDR3 employed the HTBI primer set. TCRdb independently ran MiXCR on the multiplex PCR reads; one entry per CDR3 protein. This repertoire shows some 760,000 distinct CDR3 sequences, 12% to 15% found once; its top ten account for 10% to 13%. These data originate in a study of T cells in Graves' hyperthyroidism and ophthalmopathy.

Material: blood. The sequence derives from a woman in her late teens or twenties with Graves' hyperthyroidism. V and J are TRBV20-1 and TRBJ2-7; TRBD2 agrees at 10 bases. CDR3 sequence (DNA): TGCAGTGCTGCCGGGGGGTTTACTAGCGGGAACTACGAGCAGTACTTC. As protein: CSAAGGFTSGNYEQYF.